This T cell receptor (beta chain) was found in a study of T cells in localized non-small cell lung cancer. Study observations and caveats: Longer overall survival was associated with a higher density of T cells in the blood.

Germline V CDR1 and CDR2: MGHRA, YSYEKL. The V and J ends lost 4 bases and 6 bases respectively, with 20 bases between them. The CDR3 covers 16 residues. About this clone: The antigen is unknown.

Here immunoSEQ multiplex PCR was the method, and the copy in TCRdb shows in-frame clones only, minus some. The data hold 75,000 to 95,000 clones, with roughly 86% observed a single time. This sample comprised peripheral blood, obtained before any cancer treatment. This receptor was obtained from a man aged 35-75 years with stage I squamous cell lung carcinoma. This chain uses TRBV4-1 with TRBJ2-3; a possible D gene is TRBD2 (5 bases). In nucleotides, the CDR3 is TGCGCCAGCAGCCGACCCGGGGAGATTGCTTCCGATACGCAGTATTTT. Translating it yields CASSRPGEIASDTQYF.